These 14 T cell receptor beta chains were sequenced from one sample in a study of early T cells in non-severe SARS-CoV-2 infection (dated by TCRdb to the early 2020s). The library was prepared using 5' RACE. The sequencing machine was a NextSeq 500. Using fastp trimming at Q25 and MiXCR clonotype assembly, TCRdb reanalyzed the public sequencing data and kept in-frame beta chains. Entries are consolidated by CDR3 protein sequence, retaining the most common genes and DNA. The table for this sample lists 50,000 to 65,000 distinct CDR3 sequences; 20% to 25% of them were counted only once. Of the sample, 16% is held by the ten largest clones. This specimen was whole blood, taken at baseline. These receptors were taken from an adult who was a healthcare worker with PCR-confirmed SARS-CoV-2 infection or an uninfected control (not recorded which).

This chain joins TRBV13 and TRBJ2-7; 9 positions agree with TRBD1. The CDR3 has 16 amino acids. Unmatched junction bases numbered 15, after V lost 3 bases and J lost 9 bases. From germline, CDR1 is PRHDT and CDR2 FYEKMQ (reference sequence). In DNA form, the CDR3 reads TGTGCCAGCAGCTTGGTCCCTACAGGGGGCCAACAGGGGCAGTACTTC. Encoded protein: CASSLVPTGGQQGQYF.

The V and J genes are TRBV13 and TRBJ2-7; TRBD1 or TRBD2 may be the D gene (6 bases each). V was clipped by 5 bases and J by 3 bases, with 14 bases between them. There are 14 residues in the CDR3. Germline loops: CDR1 PRHDT, CDR2 FYEKMQ (reference sequence). The CDR3: CASSRGGGGYEQYF. CDR3 bases: TGTGCCAGCAGCCGGGGAGGAGGGGGCTACGAGCAGTACTTC.

This clonotype has a handful of counts. The chain joins TRBV11-2 to TRBJ1-2; weak D call: TRBD1 (5 bases). The CDR3 length is 19 residues. Looked up from germline, CDR1 is SGHAT and CDR2 is FQNNGV. The V and J ends lost 0 bases and 3 bases respectively, with 23 bases between them. CDR3 coding DNA: TGTGCCAGCAGCTTAGAGAGGGACGGTAGGACCCGGCAGGACTATGGCTACACCTTC. Protein sequence: CASSLERDGRTRQDYGYTF.

In its sample, this clonotype was seen a few times. This chain uses TRBV6-5 with TRBJ2-3, with D possibly being TRBD1 (6 bases). This CDR3 region has 14 residues. V dropped 4 bases and J dropped 6 bases, with 14 bases sitting between them. Germline V gene sequence: CDR1 MNHEY, CDR2 SVGAGI. The CDR3 loop is CASSSQRGMDTQYF. CDR3 DNA sequence: TGTGCCAGCAGTTCCCAGAGGGGGATGGATACGCAGTATTTT.

This clonotype occurred a few times. The CDR3 protein is CASSRGQGGSPLHF. CDR3 sequence (DNA): TGTGCCAGCTCTCGAGGACAGGGCGGTTCACCCCTCCACTTT. The V gene is TRBV18, the J gene TRBJ1-6, with 8 nucleotides matching TRBD1. This CDR3 contains 14 residues. Germline V gene data show CDR1 as KGHSH and CDR2 as LQKENI. The junction had 7 bases not matched to a gene; V was cut back by 6 bases and J by 9 bases.

J is TRBJ2-3 and V is TRBV5-1; 9 bases map to TRBD2. Trimming cost V 6 bases and J 4 bases; bases outside gene matches: 6. This CDR3 region has 14 residues. The germline V gene has CDR1 SGHRS and CDR2 YFSETQ. In DNA form, the CDR3 reads TGCGCCAGCACTTGGACTAGCGAGGCAGATACGCAGTATTTT. Its protein is CASTWTSEADTQYF. The variable domain in full, completed from reference TRBV5-1 and TRBJ2-3, reads KAGVTQTPRYLIKTRGQQVTLSCSPISGHRSVSWYQQTPGQGLQFLFEYFSETQRNKGNFPGRFSGRQFSNSRSEMNVSTLELGDSALYLCASTWTSEADTQYFGPGTRLTVL.

The CDR3 reads CASTLKDTHEAFF. In DNA form, the CDR3 reads TGTGCCAGCACCTTAAAGGACACCCATGAAGCTTTCTTT. V is TRBV6-6 and J is TRBJ1-1, with D possibly matching TRBD1 (5 bases). The CDR3 extends over 13 amino acids. Germline V CDR1 and CDR2: MNHNY, SVGAGI (reference sequence). Trimming took off 7 bases at V and 7 bases at J, with 16 bases between the two ends.

This clonotype was counted at least ten times. The chain carries TRBV20-1 and TRBJ2-1; TRBD2 agrees at 9 bases. CDR1 is DFQATT, CDR2 SNEGSKA, per germline (reference sequence). This CDR3 comprises 14 residues. The V gene end was trimmed by 6 bases and the J gene end by 10 bases; junction bases not matched to a gene: 13. This chain's CDR3 is CSAQPLAGFGEQFF. As DNA, the CDR3 is TGCAGTGCCCAACCTCTAGCGGGGTTCGGAGAGCAGTTCTTC.

This clonotype has at least ten counts. The chain employs TRBV5-8 and TRBJ1-3; D is possibly TRBD1 (5 bases). Trimming left V 2 bases short and J 0 bases short, with 9 bases between. Germline loops: CDR1 SGHTS, CDR2 YDEGEE. This CDR3 contains 15 residues. DNA of the CDR3: TGTGCCAGCAGCTTAGGGACGAGCTCTGGAAACACCATATATTTT. Encoded protein: CASSLGTSSGNTIYF. Together with reference TRBV5-8 and TRBJ1-3, the CDR3 gives the full variable domain: EAGVTQSPTHLIKTRGQQATLRCSPISGHTSVYWYQQALGLGLQFLLWYDEGEERNRGNFPPRFSGRQFPNYSSELNVNALELEDSALYLCASSLGTSSGNTIYFGEGSWLTVV.

The chain carries TRBV18 and TRBJ1-1; 12 nucleotides agree with TRBD1. Germline V gene data show CDR1 as KGHSH and CDR2 as LQKENI. V lost 0 bases and J lost 2; bases outside the gene matches: 4. CDR3 length: 17 residues. CDR3 region: CASSPPGQGAGNTEAFF. CDR3 DNA sequence: TGTGCCAGCTCACCACCGGGACAGGGGGCTGGTAACACTGAAGCTTTCTTT.

This clonotype showed up just a few times. The rearrangement joins TRBV12-3 or TRBV12-4 to TRBJ2-1; the D is unclear. The CDR3 length is 12 residues. V shed 1 base and J shed 15 bases, with 13 bases lying between them. CDR3 protein: CASSLGEGKAFF. CDR3 DNA sequence: TGTGCCAGCAGTTTAGGAGAAGGCAAGGCGTTCTTC.

The chain combines TRBV5-6 with TRBJ2-2; D is undetermined. This CDR3 spans 16 amino acids. Trimming removed 0 bases at V and 2 bases at J, with 11 bases between. Germline V lookup: CDR1 SGHDT, CDR2 YYEEEE. The DNA of the CDR3 is TGTGCCAGCAGCTTGGGAACAGTCCTTAACACCGGGGAGCTGTTTTTT. Translating it yields CASSLGTVLNTGELFF.

This sequence joins TRBV11-3 and TRBJ2-3; 9 nucleotides agree with TRBD2. V shed 4 bases and J 4 bases; nucleotides not matched to a gene: 3. The CDR3 length is 14 residues. CDR1 and CDR2 from the germline V gene are SGHNT and YENEEA. Written as DNA, the CDR3 is TGTGCCAGCAGCTCTAGCGGGGTTTCAGATACGCAGTATTTT. This gives the protein CASSSSGVSDTQYF.

This rearrangement joins TRBV3-1 to TRBJ2-2, with TRBD1 matching 7 bases. The CDR3 loop spans 17 amino acids. Germline-derived CDR1 and CDR2 are LGHDT and YNNKEL (reference sequence). The V segment lost 0 bases and the J segment 5 bases; nucleotides outside the gene matches: 9. The CDR3 loop reads CASSQDLTGRGTGELFF. The CDR3 DNA follows: TGTGCCAGCAGCCAAGATCTGACAGGCAGGGGGACCGGGGAGCTGTTTTTT.